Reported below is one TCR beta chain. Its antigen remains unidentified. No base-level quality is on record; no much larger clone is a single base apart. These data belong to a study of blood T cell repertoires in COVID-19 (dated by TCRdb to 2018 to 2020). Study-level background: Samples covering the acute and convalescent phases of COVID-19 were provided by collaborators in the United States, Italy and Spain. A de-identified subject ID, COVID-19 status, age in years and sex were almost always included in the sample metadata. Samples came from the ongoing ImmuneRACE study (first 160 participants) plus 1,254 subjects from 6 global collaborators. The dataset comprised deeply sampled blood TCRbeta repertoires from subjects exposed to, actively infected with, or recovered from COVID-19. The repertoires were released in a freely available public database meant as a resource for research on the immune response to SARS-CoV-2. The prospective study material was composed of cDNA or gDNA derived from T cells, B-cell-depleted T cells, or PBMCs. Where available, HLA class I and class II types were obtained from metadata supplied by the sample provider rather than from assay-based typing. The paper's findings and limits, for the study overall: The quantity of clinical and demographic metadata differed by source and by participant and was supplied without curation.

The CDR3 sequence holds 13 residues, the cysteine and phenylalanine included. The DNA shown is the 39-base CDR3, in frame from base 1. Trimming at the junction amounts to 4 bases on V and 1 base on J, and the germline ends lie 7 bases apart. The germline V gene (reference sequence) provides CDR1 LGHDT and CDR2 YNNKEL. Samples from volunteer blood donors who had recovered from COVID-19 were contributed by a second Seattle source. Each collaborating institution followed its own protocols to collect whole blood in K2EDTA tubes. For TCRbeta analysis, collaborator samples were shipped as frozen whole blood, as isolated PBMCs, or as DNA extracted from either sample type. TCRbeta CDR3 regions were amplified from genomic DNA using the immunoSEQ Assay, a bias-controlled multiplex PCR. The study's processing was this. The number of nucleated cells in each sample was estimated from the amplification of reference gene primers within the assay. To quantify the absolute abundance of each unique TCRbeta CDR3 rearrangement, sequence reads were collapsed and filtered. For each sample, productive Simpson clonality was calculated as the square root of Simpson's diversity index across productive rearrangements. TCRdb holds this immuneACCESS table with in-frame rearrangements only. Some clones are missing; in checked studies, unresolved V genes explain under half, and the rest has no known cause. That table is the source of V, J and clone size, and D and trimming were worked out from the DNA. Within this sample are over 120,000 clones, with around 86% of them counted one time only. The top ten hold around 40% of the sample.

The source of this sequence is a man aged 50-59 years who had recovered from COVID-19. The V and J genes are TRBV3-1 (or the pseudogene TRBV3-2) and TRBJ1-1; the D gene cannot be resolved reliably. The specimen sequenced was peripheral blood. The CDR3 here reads CASSPYGNTEAFF. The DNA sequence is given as TGTGCCAGCAGCCCCTACGGGAACACTGAAGCTTTCTTT.